Listed here are 10 T cell receptor beta chains from one sample, sequenced in a study of T cell responses to AZD1222 COVID-19 vaccine (TCRdb year 2021). Library construction relied on the immunoSEQ multiplex PCR assay. TCRdb holds this immuneACCESS table with in-frame rearrangements only. Some clones are missing; in checked studies, unresolved V genes explain under half, and the rest has no known cause. The sample profile shows about 160,000 clones; roughly 92% of them were found once. Under 6% of the sample is in the top ten clones. The sample's time point, from its label and the paper: about 28 days (+/-7) after the second vaccine dose. Specimen: peripheral blood, collected 28 days after the second AZD1222 dose. All receptors come from an adult who received the AZD1222 COVID-19 vaccine.

The chain uses TRBV18 and TRBJ2-1; possible D gene TRBD2, 5 bases. Trimming took off 3 bases at V and 0 bases at J, with 9 bases between the two ends. The V gene's germline CDR1 is KGHSH and CDR2 LQKENI. The CDR3 loop spans 15 amino acids. CDR3 sequence: CASSPMSGSYNEQFF. The CDR3, as DNA: TGTGCCAGCTCACCTATGAGCGGCTCCTACAATGAGCAGTTCTTC.

The chain couples TRBV28 to TRBJ1-6, with unresolved D. The CDR3 totals 11 residues. CDR1 MDHEN and CDR2 SYDVKM come from the germline V gene. V gave up 2 bases and J gave up 13 bases, with 6 bases separating them. CDR3 region: CASSLGTPLHF. In DNA form, the CDR3 reads TGTGCCAGCAGTTTAGGTACGCCCCTCCACTTT.

This chain connects TRBV9 to TRBJ2-1, with TRBD1 matching over 8 bases. Trimming removed 6 bases from V and 8 bases from J; junction bases left unmatched: 13. The CDR3 is 15 residues long. Germline V lookup: CDR1 SGDLS, CDR2 YYNGEE. The DNA for the CDR3 is TGTGCCAGCACCTGGACAGGGATGGGGGGCGATGAGCAGTTCTTC. This codes for CASTWTGMGGDEQFF. The full variable domain, completed using reference TRBV9 and TRBJ2-1, is DSGVTQTPKHLITATGQRVTLRCSPRSGDLSVYWYQQSLDQGLQFLIQYYNGEERAKGNILERFSAQQFPDLHSELNLSSLELGDSALYFCASTWTGMGGDEQFFGPGTRLTVL.

The chain recombines TRBV5-1 with TRBJ1-5; D call uncertain. Germline V gene sequence: CDR1 SGHRS, CDR2 YFSETQ. V lost 0 bases and J 6 bases, leaving 7 bases between the germline ends. There are 13 residues in the CDR3. CDR3 coding DNA: TGCGCCAGCAGCTTGGTACCGGGTCAGCCCCAGCATTTT. Translating gives CASSLVPGQPQHF.

This rearrangement joins TRBV4-1 to TRBJ2-7; 11 bases are a match to TRBD2. In germline, CDR1 is MGHRA, CDR2 YSYEKL. The CDR3 length is 16 residues. The J segment lost 2 bases and the V segment lost 3 bases, leaving 6 bases of the junction unmatched. Here the CDR3 reads CASSQSGTSGAYEQYF. The CDR3, as DNA: TGCGCCAGCAGCCAGAGTGGGACTAGCGGAGCCTACGAGCAGTACTTC.

The chain has TRBV5-5 and TRBJ2-2, with 9 bases matching TRBD2. Losses at the gene ends were 1 base for V and 5 bases for J; bases not matched to a gene: 15. This CDR3 has 19 residues. From germline, CDR1 is SGHKS and CDR2 YYEKEE (reference sequence). The CDR3, as DNA: TGTGCCAGCAGCTTGAAGTTCCCCCTAGCGGGGACGCATACCGGGGAGCTGTTTTTT. Translated, it gives CASSLKFPLAGTHTGELFF.

The rearrangement links TRBV28 to TRBJ2-1; 10 nucleotides agree with TRBD2. The V and J ends lost 4 bases and 2 bases, in that order; junction bases with no gene match: 5. The V gene's germline CDR1 is MDHEN and CDR2 SYDVKM. The CDR3 has 16 amino acids. The CDR3 reads CASSSPSGGTYNEQFF. DNA of the CDR3: TGTGCCAGCAGTTCCCCTAGCGGGGGTACCTACAATGAGCAGTTCTTC.

The genes are TRBV3-1 (or the pseudogene TRBV3-2) and TRBJ2-2; D not resolved. V was trimmed by 1 base and J by 0 bases, leaving 12 bases between them. CDR1 and CDR2 (germline): LGHDT, YNNKEL (reference sequence). The CDR3 sequence is 17 residues long. The CDR3 sequence: CASSQVVRTANTGELFF. The CDR3 region has the DNA TGTGCCAGCAGCCAAGTAGTCAGGACGGCGAACACCGGGGAGCTGTTTTTT.

V is TRBV21-1 and J is TRBJ2-7; the table's TRBD1 call for D was not verified on the DNA. TRBV21-1 is given as a pseudogene. The CDR3 runs 18 residues. This CDR3 is CASTKVTGTGLQAYEQYF. In nucleotides, the CDR3 is TGTGCCAGCACCAAAGTAACCGGGACAGGGCTACAGGCCTACGAGCAGTACTTC.

This clone showed up just once. The chain employs TRBV19 and TRBJ2-2; TRBD1 aligns across 10 bases. The CDR3 has 14 residues. The V segment lost 8 bases and the J segment 6 bases; nucleotides outside the gene matches: 6. CDR1 and CDR2 (germline): LNHDA, SQIVND (reference sequence). DNA for the CDR3: TGTGCCAGTGTAGCAGGACAGGGGGCCGGGGAGCTGTTTTTT. It is translated as CASVAGQGAGELFF.